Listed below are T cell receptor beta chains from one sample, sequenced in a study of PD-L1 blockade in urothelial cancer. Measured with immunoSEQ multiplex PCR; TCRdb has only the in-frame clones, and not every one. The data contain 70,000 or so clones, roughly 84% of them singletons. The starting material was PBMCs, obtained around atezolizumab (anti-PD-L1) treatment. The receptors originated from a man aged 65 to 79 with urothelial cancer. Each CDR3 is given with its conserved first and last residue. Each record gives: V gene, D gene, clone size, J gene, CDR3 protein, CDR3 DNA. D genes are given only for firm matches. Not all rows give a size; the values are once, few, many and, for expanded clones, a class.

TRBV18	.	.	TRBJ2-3	CASSLRQLRFTDTQYF	TGTGCCAGCTCCCTTCGACAATTACGGTTCACAGATACGCAGTATTTT
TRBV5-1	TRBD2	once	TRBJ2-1	CASSLTPASGGYNEQFF	TGCGCCAGCAGCTTGACCCCTGCTAGCGGGGGGTACAATGAGCAGTTCTTC
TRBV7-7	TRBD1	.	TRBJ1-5	CASSTSDRDRNQPQHF	TGTGCCAGCAGCACATCGGACAGGGATAGGAATCAGCCCCAGCATTTT
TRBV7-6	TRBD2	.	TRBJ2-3	CASGGLSITDTQYF	TGTGCCAGCGGGGGACTATCGATCACAGATACGCAGTATTTT
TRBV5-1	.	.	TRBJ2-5	CASRAAVSGETQYF	TGCGCCAGCAGGGCTGCGGTCAGCGGGGAGACCCAGTACTTC
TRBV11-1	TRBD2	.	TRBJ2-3	CASSREGSPDTQYF	TGTGCCAGCAGCCGGGAGGGGAGTCCAGATACGCAGTATTTT
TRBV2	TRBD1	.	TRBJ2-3	CASRDRTSTDTQYF	TGTGCCAGCAGGGACAGGACCAGCACAGATACGCAGTATTTT
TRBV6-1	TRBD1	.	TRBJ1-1	CASSTLTGVAAFF	TGTGCCAGCAGTACCTTGACAGGGGTGGCAGCTTTCTTT
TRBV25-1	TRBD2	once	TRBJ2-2	CASSGGLAGKLNTGELFF	TGTGCCAGCAGTGGCGGACTAGCGGGGAAATTAAACACCGGGGAGCTGTTTTTT
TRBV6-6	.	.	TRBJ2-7	CASSSQGGGREQYF	TGTGCCAGCAGTTCCCAGGGGGGCGGTCGGGAGCAGTACTTC